The 18 T cell receptor beta chains presented below share a single source sample, sequenced in a study of blood T cell repertoires in COVID-19. Libraries were prepared by immunoSEQ multiplex PCR; TCRdb keeps only in-frame clonotypes and omits some of them. This table holds 400,000 to 550,000 clones, about 85% found once. The sequenced material came from PBMCs or T cells enriched from blood (not recorded which). These receptors were collected from a young woman with acute COVID-19.

The V call is TRBV9, the J call TRBJ1-1; D is possibly TRBD1 (5 bases). Germline V lookup: CDR1 SGDLS, CDR2 YYNGEE. The CDR3 is 13 amino acids. V gave up 0 bases and J gave up 6 bases, with 9 bases separating them. CDR3 sequence reads: CASSVGGVPEAFF. In DNA, the CDR3 is TGTGCCAGCAGCGTAGGGGGCGTCCCTGAAGCTTTCTTT.

The chain couples TRBV2 to TRBJ1-1; D not resolved. The CDR3 extends over 13 amino acids. Trimming removed 9 bases from V and 4 bases from J, with 15 bases in between. Germline V gene sequence: CDR1 SNHLY, CDR2 FYNNEI. CDR3 nucleotide sequence: TGTGCCAGTAGGGAGGCCTTCAGCACTGAAGCTTTCTTT. Translated, it gives CASREAFSTEAFF.

V and J are TRBV7-2 and TRBJ2-3; TRBD1 aligns across 7 bases. Germline trimming cut 5 bases from V and 0 bases from J; bases unmatched to any gene: 5. This CDR3 comprises 15 residues. Per the germline V gene, CDR1 is SGHTA and CDR2 is FQGNSA. This CDR3 is CASSMDRSSTDTQYF. CDR3 in DNA: TGTGCCAGCAGCATGGACAGGTCTAGCACAGATACGCAGTATTTT. Drawing the rest from reference TRBV7-2 and TRBJ2-3, the complete variable domain is GAGVSQSPSNKVTEKGKDVELRCDPISGHTALYWYRQSLGQGLEFLIYFQGNSAPDKSGLPSDRFSAERTGGSVSTLTIQRTQQEDSAVYLCASSMDRSSTDTQYFGPGTRLTVL.

The rearrangement links TRBV4-3 to TRBJ1-5, with D perhaps TRBD1 (5 bases). CDR3 size: 16 residues. Per the germline V gene, CDR1 is LGHNA and CDR2 is YSLEER. Trimming took off 0 bases at V and 6 bases at J, with 15 bases between the two ends. The CDR3 nucleotides read TGCGCCAGCAGCCAAGATTGGCAGACAGAGGTTCAGCCCCAGCATTTT. Its translation: CASSQDWQTEVQPQHF.

The V and J genes are TRBV7-3 and TRBJ2-1; 13 nucleotides agree with TRBD2. This CDR3 region has 18 residues. Per the germline V gene, CDR1 is SGHTA and CDR2 is FQGTGA. With 3 bases clipped from V and 9 bases from J, the junction kept 14 bases outside the gene matches. CDR3 amino acids: CASSFWKLAGGPAGEQFF. CDR3 coding DNA: TGTGCCAGCAGCTTTTGGAAACTAGCGGGGGGGCCTGCGGGTGAGCAGTTCTTC.

The CDR3: CASSSEYRVHDEKLFF. The CDR3 DNA is TGTGCCAGCAGCTCCGAATACAGGGTTCATGATGAAAAACTGTTTTTT. This chain joins TRBV7-2 and TRBJ1-4; D perhaps matches TRBD1 (6 bases). V was trimmed by 4 bases and J by 6 bases, leaving 18 bases between them. The germline V gene has CDR1 SGHTA and CDR2 FQGNSA. This CDR3 region has 16 residues.

This rearrangement joins TRBV2 to TRBJ2-7; no clear D gene. CDR1 SNHLY and CDR2 FYNNEI come from the germline V gene. Deletions cut 2 bases from V and 7 bases from J, with 12 bases between. The CDR3 covers 13 residues. The CDR3: CASSEQVAEEQYF. CDR3 in DNA: TGTGCCAGCAGTGAACAGGTCGCTGAGGAGCAGTACTTC.

This chain connects TRBV12-3 or TRBV12-4 to TRBJ1-2; 10 bases align to TRBD1. The CDR3 consists of 13 residues. Unmatched junction bases numbered 5, after V lost 6 bases and J lost 7 bases. The CDR3 sequence is CASSADRGLGYTF. For the CDR3, the DNA is TGTGCCAGCAGCGCAGACAGGGGGCTTGGCTACACCTTC.

The V call is TRBV5-5, the J call TRBJ1-5; D is unresolved. Germline values: CDR1 SGHKS, CDR2 YYEKEE (reference sequence). Trimming took off 1 base at V and 3 bases at J, with 11 bases between the two ends. The CDR3 is 15 residues long. The CDR3 coding sequence is TGTGCCAGCAGCTTGCGGTACCGCTCCAATCAGCCCCAGCATTTT. It yields the protein CASSLRYRSNQPQHF.

The rearrangement joins TRBV6-5 to TRBJ2-2; TRBD1 might be the D (6 bases). With 2 bases removed from V and 1 base from J, the gap between germline ends came to 8 bases. This CDR3 is 15 amino acids long. Germline V gene sequence: CDR1 MNHEY, CDR2 SVGAGI. CDR3 coding DNA: TGTGCCAGCAGTTACCTAGGGGGGAACACCGGGGAGCTGTTTTTT. It specifies CASSYLGGNTGELFF.

The chain has TRBV14 and TRBJ2-2; D might be TRBD1 (5 bases). V lost 0 bases and J 5 bases, leaving 25 bases between the germline ends. Germline V lookup: CDR1 SGHDN, CDR2 FVKESK. The CDR3 runs to 20 residues. The CDR3 sequence: CASSQEKIWIGAGSTGELFF. The CDR3 DNA sequence: TGTGCCAGCAGCCAAGAAAAAATTTGGATAGGGGCCGGATCTACCGGGGAGCTGTTTTTT.

The V gene is TRBV5-6, the J gene TRBJ2-7; 8 positions agree with TRBD1. V lost 4 bases, J lost 0 bases, and 6 bases stayed unmatched. The CDR3 is made up of 15 amino acids. Germline V gene lookup returns CDR1 SGHDT and CDR2 YYEEEE. The CDR3 loop reads CASSMGTGLSYEQYF. CDR3 bases: TGTGCCAGCAGCATGGGGACAGGCCTCTCCTACGAGCAGTACTTC.

V gene TRBV5-6 combines with J gene TRBJ2-7; TRBD1 matches at 7 bases. Germline assignment: CDR1 SGHDT and CDR2 YYEEEE. The J segment lost 2 bases and the V segment lost 7 bases, leaving 15 bases of the junction unmatched. CDR3 length equals 16 residues. The CDR3 DNA sequence: TGTGCCAGCCTTAGGTATCCGGGACAGTGGACCTACGAGCAGTACTTC. Amino acid sequence: CASLRYPGQWTYEQYF.

The chain has TRBV28 and TRBJ1-2; TRBD1 matches at 9 bases. Germline V gene lookup returns CDR1 MDHEN and CDR2 SYDVKM. Germline trimming cut 5 bases from V and 4 bases from J; bases unmatched to any gene: 5. The CDR3 runs 14 residues. In nucleotides, the CDR3 is TGTGCCAGCAGTGATACAGGGGGCTTCTATGGCTACACCTTC. The encoded protein is CASSDTGGFYGYTF.

The V gene is TRBV19, the J gene TRBJ1-4; D might be TRBD1 (6 bases). CDR3 size: 15 residues. Germline lookup yields CDR1 LNHDA and CDR2 SQIVND (reference sequence). V lost 6 bases to trimming and J lost 0 bases, with 11 bases between them. The CDR3 DNA reads TGTGCCAGTAGGCCCGGGACATCAACTAATGAAAAACTGTTTTTT. Translated: CASRPGTSTNEKLFF.

The DNA of the CDR3 is TGTGCCAGCAGCCCCCTCGAGGACTATGGCTACACCTTC. Translation: CASSPLEDYGYTF. The chain is built from TRBV7-9 and TRBJ1-2; D ambiguous. In germline, CDR1 is SEHNR, CDR2 FQNEAQ (reference sequence). The CDR3 contains 13 residues. With 5 bases removed from V and 3 bases from J, the gap between germline ends came to 10 bases.

In DNA form, the CDR3 reads TGTGCCAGCAGCCAGAGGACCGGGGAGCTGTTTTTT. Translation: CASSQRTGELFF. The chain couples TRBV14 to TRBJ2-2; D ambiguous. The CDR3 is 12 residues long. V shed 3 bases and J shed 5 bases, with 4 bases lying between them. The germline V gene has CDR1 SGHDN and CDR2 FVKESK.

The chain uses TRBV7-3 and TRBJ2-5, with TRBD1 matching 9 bases. Germline-derived CDR1 and CDR2 are SGHTA and FQGTGA. V gave up 4 bases and J gave up 5 bases; unmatched junction bases: 8. This CDR3 spans 15 amino acids. In nucleotides, the CDR3 is TGTGCCAGCAGCTCCGGGGGACAGGGAATCGAGACCCAGTACTTC. Protein product: CASSSGGQGIETQYF.